The 5 T cell receptor beta chains given below trace back to one sample, sequenced in a study of blood T cells in healthy people across ages (dated by TCRdb to 2014 to 2015). To prepare the library, 5' RACE was applied. Sequenced on an Illumina HiSeq 2500. The second PCR ran for roughly 7 to 12 cycles and used a J-beta primer mix along with a sample-barcoded 5' primer. The public sequencing data were trimmed at Q25 with fastp and processed into clonotypes with MiXCR by TCRdb, which kept only in-frame beta chains. Every CDR3 protein is listed once, alongside the most common genes and DNA of its rows. The sample includes 650,000 to 1,000,000 distinct CDR3 sequences, with about 45% observed a single time. Jointly, the top ten make up about a sixth of the sample. Material for sequencing was blood. These TCRs come from a man aged 80 or over in good health.

This clonotype was observed a few times. This may stem from a read error, because a much larger clone lies one nucleotide away. In nucleotides, the CDR3 is TGTGCCAGCAGGGTGGCTGCCGGGGAGCAGTTCTTC. It encodes CASRVAAGEQFF. This chain links TRBV12-3 or TRBV12-4 with TRBJ2-1; D remains ambiguous. V was clipped by 6 bases and J by 10 bases, with 13 bases between them. The CDR3 covers 12 residues.

The table lists this clonotype with a few counts. The CDR3 DNA reads TGCAGCGTGGACCGGGACAGGGAGGAGGATGAGCAGTTCTTC. As protein: CSVDRDREEDEQFF. The chain is built from TRBV29-1 and TRBJ2-1; 9 nucleotides line up with TRBD1. Per the germline V gene, CDR1 is SQVTM and CDR2 is ANQGSEA. The V and J ends lost 6 bases and 8 bases, in that order; junction bases with no gene match: 11. There are 14 residues in the CDR3.

The genes are TRBV6-5 and TRBJ2-5, with 8 nucleotides matching TRBD2. Germline V gene sequence: CDR1 MNHEY, CDR2 SVGAGI. Trimming cost V 0 bases and J 11 bases; bases outside gene matches: 20. The CDR3 sequence is 18 residues long. The CDR3 DNA reads TGTGCCAGCAGTTACTCCGACCGGGGGGGAGGCACAATCAATGAGCAGTACTTC. As protein: CASSYSDRGGGTINEQYF.

V is TRBV7-2 and J is TRBJ1-6, with 9 bases that match TRBD1. The CDR3 contains 16 residues. Germline CDR1 and CDR2: SGHTA and FQGNSA. V trimming: 5 bases; J trimming: 10 bases; junction bases outside the gene matches: 12. CDR3 loop: CASSREGTGYGSPLHF. CDR3 bases: TGTGCCAGCAGCCGCGAGGGGACAGGGTATGGGTCACCCCTCCACTTT.

This clonotype turned up a few times. This chain links TRBV12-3 or TRBV12-4 with TRBJ2-5, with 8 bases that match TRBD1. The CDR3 runs 13 residues. Germline trimming cut 5 bases from V and 4 bases from J; bases unmatched to any gene: 3. The CDR3 sequence is CASSRTGLETQYF. CDR3 in DNA: TGTGCCAGCAGTCGGACAGGGTTAGAGACCCAGTACTTC.